The clone carrying this TCR beta chain has just one count. Its antigen is still unknown. The record originates from a study of shared clonotypes between healthy human individuals. For the study at large: Each donor's CD8 memory used one plate, CD8 naive two, each CD4 subset three.

General observations from the study: Clonotype sharing among donors, it was expected, would be affected by sequencing depth.

Each subset's genomic DNA was split evenly across several immunoSEQ plates. Sequencing used immunoSEQ multiplex PCR; TCRdb keeps in-frame clones, though not all of them. The table has roughly 2,300,000 clones, under 95% seen once. A split of CD4+ cells into CD45RA+ naive and CD45RA-negative memory subsets was performed. Trimming removed 2 bases from V and 1 base from J, with 2 bases in between. Looked up from germline, CDR1 is SEHNR and CDR2 is FQNEAQ (reference sequence). There are 12 residues in the CDR3. The sample comprised naive CD4+ T cells from PBMCs. Subset reported: CD45RA+ positively selected. This TCR derives from a man between 18 and 29 years old in good health. Some clones in this sample may be carry-over from other donors' samples. The rearrangement uses TRBV7-9 and TRBJ1-2; D is undetermined. The CDR3 here is CASSLNNYGYTF. CDR3 DNA sequence: TGTGCCAGCAGCTTAAATAACTATGGCTACACCTTC.